These 28 T cell receptor beta chains originate from one sample sequenced in a study of cytomegalovirus exposure and HLA in healthy donors. The study ran its PCR with 60 Vbeta and 13 Jbeta primers. Assay: immunoSEQ multiplex PCR; the TCRdb copy retains only in-frame clones and omits some. Counted here are about 200,000 clones, approximately 79% occurring once; the ten biggest clones make up around 1.7%. The sequenced sample consisted of PBMCs. The origin of the receptors is a man between 45 and 60 years old in good health and CMV-seronegative.

The rearrangement links TRBV7-2 to TRBJ2-3; 11 bases fit TRBD1. The CDR3 sequence is 16 residues long. Trimming cost V 3 bases and J 4 bases; bases outside gene matches: 6. The V gene's germline CDR1 is SGHTA and CDR2 FQGNSA. The CDR3 sequence: CASSLGRTGGPDTQYF. As DNA, the CDR3 is TGTGCCAGCAGCTTGGGGCGGACAGGGGGCCCAGATACGCAGTATTTT.

The chain carries TRBV28 and TRBJ2-1; 13 nucleotides match TRBD2. The CDR3 is 16 residues long. CDR1 is MDHEN and CDR2 is SYDVKM in the germline V gene. The V segment lost 4 bases and the J segment 10 bases; nucleotides outside the gene matches: 10. CDR3 sequence (DNA): TGTGCCAGCAGTTCCATTGGACTAGCGGGAGTCCGGGAGCAGTTCTTC. Translating gives CASSSIGLAGVREQFF.

This chain joins TRBV19 and TRBJ2-3; 10 bases map to TRBD1. Per germline, CDR1 LNHDA and CDR2 SQIVND (reference sequence). V shed 5 bases and J 2 bases; nucleotides not matched to a gene: 7. The CDR3 spans 16 residues. In DNA, the CDR3 is TGTGCCAGTAGTGGTGGGACAGGGGCATACACAGATACGCAGTATTTT. Its protein is CASSGGTGAYTDTQYF.

This chain uses TRBV21-1 with TRBJ2-7; the table's D call, TRBD2, has no DNA check behind it. TRBV21-1 counts as a pseudogene. The CDR3 consists of 10 residues. CDR3 DNA sequence: TGTGCCAGACTGCCCTACGAGCAGTACTTC. Translated: CARLPYEQYF.

The chain uses TRBV5-1 and TRBJ2-1; D is unclear. CDR3 length: 15 amino acids. V lost 4 bases to trimming and J lost 0 bases, with 11 bases between them. CDR1 SGHRS and CDR2 YFSETQ come from the germline V gene. The CDR3 sequence: CASSPTASSYNEQFF. The CDR3 DNA reads as TGCGCCAGCAGCCCAACCGCGAGCTCCTACAATGAGCAGTTCTTC.

The chain has TRBV25-1 and TRBJ2-3; TRBD1 agrees at 8 bases. The CDR3 length is 14 residues. With 7 bases clipped from V and 4 bases from J, the junction kept 7 bases outside the gene matches. Looked up from germline, CDR1 is MGHDK and CDR2 is SYGVNS. Here the CDR3 reads CASNQGAPADTQYF. Written as DNA, the CDR3 is TGTGCCAGCAACCAGGGGGCGCCCGCAGATACGCAGTATTTT.

DNA for the CDR3: TGTGCCAGCAGGGGAGGACTAGCGGGGGTGGGGGAGCAGTTCTTC. This sequence encodes CASRGGLAGVGEQFF. This chain joins TRBV6-5 and TRBJ2-1; 13 bases are a match to TRBD2. V was clipped by 6 bases and J by 10 bases; unmatched bases: 9. The CDR3 loop spans 15 amino acids. Germline V gene data show CDR1 as MNHEY and CDR2 as SVGAGI.

As regards this clone: The junction departs from the called germline gene at one end, perhaps through a read error. The genes are TRBV7-2 and TRBJ2-7; 9 nucleotides line up with TRBD2. The germline V gene encodes CDR1 SGHTA and CDR2 FQGNSA. CDR3 length: 14 amino acids. Written as DNA, the CDR3 is TGTGCCAGCAGTTTAGCGGGAGCGGACTACGAGCAGTACTTC. This sequence encodes CASSLAGADYEQYF.

V usage is TRBV2 and J usage is TRBJ1-1, with 7 nucleotides matching TRBD1. The CDR3 has 13 residues. Germline CDR1 reads SNHLY; CDR2 reads FYNNEI. The V segment lost 5 bases and the J segment 12 bases; nucleotides outside the gene matches: 12. CDR3 in amino acids: CASSTPGTADPFF. As DNA, the CDR3 is TGTGCCAGCAGTACCCCCGGGACAGCAGATCCTTTCTTT.

This chain uses TRBV7-8 with TRBJ2-7; D is unresolved. Between the trimmed V and J ends, which lost 5 bases and 2 bases, there was a span of 10 bases. The CDR3 is made up of 13 amino acids. Germline V CDR1 and CDR2: SGHVS, FQNEAQ. CDR3 amino acids: CASSLSSAYEQYF. Written as DNA, the CDR3 is TGTGCCAGCAGCCTCTCATCAGCCTACGAGCAGTACTTC.

The chain uses TRBV5-1 and TRBJ2-5; tentatively, D is TRBD2 (5 bases). Germline V gives CDR1 SGHRS, CDR2 YFSETQ. V gave up 7 bases and J gave up 4 bases, with 14 bases separating them. This CDR3 contains 13 residues. The CDR3 reads CASPSDAGETQYF. In nucleotides, the CDR3 is TGCGCCAGCCCGTCCGACGCGGGAGAGACCCAGTACTTC.

The chain combines TRBV6-6 with TRBJ2-7, with TRBD1 matching 9 bases. V shed 2 bases, J shed 0 bases, and the junction held 2 bases outside the gene matches. The germline gives CDR1 MNHNY, CDR2 SVGAGI (reference sequence). This CDR3 comprises 15 residues. The DNA of the CDR3 is TGTGCCAGCAGTTACCCACAGGGGGCCTCCTACGAGCAGTACTTC. Translating gives CASSYPQGASYEQYF.

The CDR3 region is CASTLRDRHPTGYTF. The CDR3 DNA reads TGTGCCAGCACCTTACGAGACAGGCACCCGACTGGCTACACCTTC. This chain uses TRBV28 with TRBJ1-2; tentative D call: TRBD1 (6 bases). In germline, CDR1 is MDHEN, CDR2 SYDVKM. The V and J ends lost 7 bases and 7 bases respectively, with 22 bases between them. There are 15 residues in the CDR3.

The chain recombines TRBV7-9 with TRBJ2-1; TRBD2 matches 12 bases. The germline V gene encodes CDR1 SEHNR and CDR2 FQNEAQ (reference sequence). The CDR3 consists of 15 residues. The V gene end was trimmed by 6 bases and the J gene end by 5 bases; junction bases not matched to a gene: 5. The CDR3 loop reads CASRNGLAGNNEQFF. CDR3 DNA sequence: TGTGCCAGCAGAAATGGACTAGCGGGAAACAATGAGCAGTTCTTC.

The V call is TRBV28, the J call TRBJ2-7; TRBD2 might be the D (7 bases). V lost 5 bases and J lost 3, with 29 bases in between. Germline V gene sequence: CDR1 MDHEN, CDR2 SYDVKM. The CDR3 is 19 amino acids. In DNA, the CDR3 is TGTGCCAGCAGTAGCAGGGGTGTGGGTGTAAGCGGGAACCTCTACGAGCAGTACTTC. Translation: CASSSRGVGVSGNLYEQYF.

The chain has TRBV28 and TRBJ1-5, with D unresolved. Germline-derived CDR1 and CDR2 are MDHEN and SYDVKM. The ends were cut back, 3 bases at V and 4 bases at J, with 13 bases in the middle. The CDR3 spans 15 residues. This CDR3 reads CASSLQRVVNQPQHF. CDR3 DNA: TGTGCCAGCAGTTTGCAACGGGTGGTTAATCAGCCCCAGCATTTT.

This sequence joins TRBV15 and TRBJ2-5, with 13 bases identical to TRBD2. Per germline, CDR1 LNHNV and CDR2 YYDKDF (reference sequence). The length of the CDR3 is 17 residues. V shed 2 bases and J 4 bases; nucleotides not matched to a gene: 7. CDR3 coding DNA: TGTGCCACCAGCAGATCAACCAGACTAGCGGGAGGAGAGACCCAGTACTTC. It encodes CATSRSTRLAGGETQYF. The entire variable domain, with the rest obtained from reference TRBV15 and TRBJ2-5, is as follows: DAMVIQNPRYQVTQFGKPVTLSCSQTLNHNVMYWYQQKSSQAPKLLFHYYDKDFNNEADTPDNFQSRRPNTSFCFLDIRSPGLGDTAMYLCATSRSTRLAGGETQYFGPGTRLLVL.

This clone has more than one count but fewer than ten. This chain links TRBV15 with TRBJ1-5; D is uncertain. The germline V and J ends were trimmed by 0 bases and 6 bases, with 12 bases remaining between them. CDR1 and CDR2 from the germline V gene are LNHNV and YYDKDF (reference sequence). The CDR3 is 15 residues long. DNA of the CDR3: TGTGCCACCAGCAGAGATTTCCGGGGAGGTCAGCCCCAGCATTTT. Translation gives CATSRDFRGGQPQHF. The whole variable domain, filled in from reference TRBV15 and TRBJ1-5, reads DAMVIQNPRYQVTQFGKPVTLSCSQTLNHNVMYWYQQKSSQAPKLLFHYYDKDFNNEADTPDNFQSRRPNTSFCFLDIRSPGLGDTAMYLCATSRDFRGGQPQHFGDGTRLSIL.

The V call is TRBV5-1, the J call TRBJ1-6; maybe TRBD1 (6 bases). The CDR3 runs 17 residues. CDR1 is SGHRS and CDR2 is YFSETQ in the germline V gene. The ends were cut back, 2 bases at V and 2 bases at J, with 14 bases in the middle. CDR3 residues: CASSFTGFETYNSPLHF. The CDR3 nucleotides are TGCGCCAGCAGCTTCACAGGGTTCGAAACCTATAATTCACCCCTCCACTTT.

The chain combines TRBV7-3 with TRBJ2-5, with 11 bases matching TRBD2. CDR1 is SGHTA, CDR2 FQGTGA, per germline. This CDR3 is built from 17 residues. The V gene end was trimmed by 0 bases and the J gene end by 4 bases; junction bases not matched to a gene: 7. In DNA form, the CDR3 reads TGTGCCAGCAGCTTAACTCTAGCGGGAGGCCCGGGAGAGACCCAGTACTTC. It yields the protein CASSLTLAGGPGETQYF.

The CDR3 region is CASRLAGGNVEQYF. In DNA, the CDR3 is TGTGCCTCAAGACTAGCGGGAGGGAACGTGGAGCAGTACTTC. The chain links TRBV10-3 to TRBJ2-7, with 14 positions matching TRBD2. The CDR3 totals 14 residues. V shed 11 bases and J 7 bases; nucleotides not matched to a gene: 10. Germline-derived CDR1 and CDR2 are ENHRY and SYGVKD.

This clone appeared a few times. This rearrangement joins TRBV6-5 to TRBJ2-2; TRBD2 matches at 7 bases. The CDR3 is 14 amino acids. Germline trimming cut 11 bases from V and 2 bases from J; bases unmatched to any gene: 8. Germline V gene sequence: CDR1 MNHEY, CDR2 SVGAGI. CDR3 residues: CAVRASGNTGELFF. DNA for the CDR3: TGTGCCGTACGGGCTAGCGGAAACACCGGGGAGCTGTTTTTT.

V usage is TRBV6-1 and J usage is TRBJ2-5, with TRBD1 identical over 10 bases. Germline V gene data show CDR1 as MNHNS and CDR2 as SASEGT. The CDR3 length is 15 residues. Trimming removed 6 bases from V and 5 bases from J; junction bases left unmatched: 9. The CDR3 region is CASSRGQGSLETQYF. The CDR3 DNA reads as TGTGCCAGCAGCCGGGGACAGGGGAGTTTGGAGACCCAGTACTTC.

This chain links TRBV5-1 with TRBJ2-3; TRBD2 agrees at 10 bases. Per germline, CDR1 SGHRS and CDR2 YFSETQ. The CDR3 has 15 residues. J was trimmed by 4 bases and V by 6 bases; bases with no gene match: 8. Here the CDR3 reads CASTPVAGGPDTQYF. The CDR3 bases are TGCGCCAGCACCCCCGTAGCGGGAGGCCCAGATACGCAGTATTTT.

The chain recombines TRBV7-9 with TRBJ2-7; D is undetermined. The germline V gene encodes CDR1 SEHNR and CDR2 FQNEAQ (reference sequence). The CDR3 is 12 amino acids. With 3 bases removed from V and 3 bases from J, the gap between germline ends came to 6 bases. Written as DNA, the CDR3 is TGTGCCAGCAGCTTTGAGGTCTACGAGCAGTACTTC. It translates to CASSFEVYEQYF.

The chain combines TRBV28 with TRBJ2-5; TRBD2 matches 7 bases. V lost 7 bases, J lost 1 base, and 12 bases stayed unmatched. This CDR3 spans 16 amino acids. In germline, CDR1 is MDHEN, CDR2 SYDVKM. The CDR3 sequence: CASKNGRERSQETQYF. Here the CDR3 DNA reads TGTGCCAGCAAGAACGGGCGGGAGAGGTCCCAAGAGACCCAGTACTTC.

The chain recombines TRBV25-1 with TRBJ1-5; 7 positions match TRBD1. V trimming: 6 bases; J trimming: 6 bases; junction bases outside the gene matches: 2. CDR3 size: 12 residues. CDR1 and CDR2 from the germline V gene are MGHDK and SYGVNS. In nucleotides, the CDR3 is TGTGCCAGCAGGGGACAGAGTCAGCCCCAGCATTTT. Translating it yields CASRGQSQPQHF.

The chain has TRBV11-2 and TRBJ2-5, with 12 positions matching TRBD2. TRBJ2-7 matches the DNA end more closely, so the J call is doubtful. This CDR3 region has 16 residues. In germline, CDR1 is SGHAT, CDR2 FQNNGV. As DNA, the CDR3 is TGTGCCAGCAGCTCACGACTAGCGGGAGATAGGGGCGAGCAGTACTTC. Residues: CASSSRLAGDRGEQYF.